The sequence of this T cell receptor (beta chain) was determined in a study of vaccination effects on CD4 cells after COVID-19 (dated by TCRdb to between 2021 and 2024). For the wider study: The ViraFEST assay stimulated PBMC with viral peptide pools and then used TCR sequencing to identify antigen-specific CD4+ T cell clonotypes by expansion. Approximately 2.1 million PBMC per well were cultured in IMDM with roughly 5% human AB serum, 8.5 to 10 IU/ml IL-2 and gentamicin, plus 10 ug/ml peptides. SARS-CoV-2 spike-specific CD4+ TCR repertoires from before and after mRNA vaccination were compared in COVID-19 convalescent patients and in infection-naive vaccine recipients. Across the study, the median time from the second dose to post-vaccine sampling was 72 days (range 14 to 241). A total of 10 COVID-19 convalescent patients and a handful of SARS-CoV-2-naive healthy vaccine recipients were included in the full study. Cultures from other donors in the study were sequenced using the Oncomine TCR Beta short-read assay on an Illumina iSeq 100. Broader findings and caveats from the paper: Clones induced by infection and clones induced by vaccination both contracted markedly at late timepoints after vaccination, which fits with T cell responses waning over time. In healthy vaccine recipients, vaccine-induced clones were almost all SARS-CoV-2 mono-reactive, with only 1 of 255 being cross-reactive with common cold coronaviruses. Only a small number of convalescent patients were included, and no early post-infection timepoints were available, which limited the study.

Library construction relied on the immunoSEQ multiplex PCR assay. DNA from the cultured and isolated CD4+ T cells underwent TCR beta CDR3 sequencing. The paper's data handling went like this. The analysis removed non-productive TCR sequences, trimmed reads to the CDR3 region, and retained only CDR3s that were 7 or more amino acids long. The MANAFEST web app was used to pick out antigen-specific clonotypes by comparing their expansion in peptide wells with that in reference cultures. Positive clones required FDR<0.05 expansion versus reference and all other wells, odds ratio above 5, and frequency above 0.1% in two replicate wells. Clonotypes significantly expanded in SARS-CoV-2 spike wells and in at least one common cold coronavirus spike condition were defined as cross-reactive. CDR3 similarity was assessed by Levenshtein distance with the stringdist R package, and unrooted trees were built with ape in R 3.6.1. Here the immuneACCESS table is served through TCRdb, limited to in-frame sequences with V and J called. Missing clones are a known gap in these copies; in checked studies unresolved V genes cover under half, and the rest lacks a known reason. That table supplies the V and J calls and clone size; D and trimming were determined from the DNA. The sample table holds approximately 29,000 clones, of which 70% to 85% were seen once. The biggest ten clones account for just under 15% of the sample.

Reading the germline V gene gives CDR1 SGHRS and CDR2 YFSETQ. The CDR3 covers 14 residues, taking in both the cysteine and the phenylalanine. Kept here is only the CDR3 DNA, which spans 42 bases and is read in frame from base 1. V is pared back by 4 bases and J by 7 bases, with 18 bases lying between the germline termini. After approximately eleven days of culture, CD4+ T cells were isolated with the EasySep CD4+ T cell isolation kit. Each participant received two doses of an mRNA SARS-CoV-2 vaccine, either BNT162b2 or mRNA-1273. Negative nucleocapsid antibody results before and after vaccination confirmed that the healthy vaccine recipients had no prior SARS-CoV-2 infection. On days 3 and 7, half of the culture medium was replaced with fresh IL-2-containing medium. Each peptide stimulation condition was cultured in triplicate wells unless otherwise noted. PBMC were separated from whole blood using Ficoll-Paque Plus gradient centrifugation and were then either cryopreserved at -140C or used fresh. Genomic DNA was extracted from cultured CD4+ T cells with the QIAamp micro DNA kit.

This clone showed up just a few times. What antigen it recognizes has not been identified. No much larger clonotype is one base removed from it; base qualities were not supplied. The material sequenced was CD4+ T cells from PBMCs cultured without peptide, taken after COVID-19 vaccination. The chain was built from TRBV5-1 and TRBJ2-7; TRBD2 is a weak D gene call, 7 bases matching. The sequence derives from a human donor who received a COVID-19 vaccine. The nucleotide sequence reads as follows: TGCGCCAGCAGCCTCCCGGGCGGGGGCAGTGAGCAGTACTTC. This is translated as CASSLPGGGSEQYF. Beyond the CDR3, the reference TRBV5-1 and TRBJ2-7 genes provide the residues; the full variable domain reads: KAGVTQTPRYLIKTRGQQVTLSCSPISGHRSVSWYQQTPGQGLQFLFEYFSETQRNKGNFPGRFSGRQFSNSRSEMNVSTLELGDSALYLCASSLPGGGSEQYFGPGTRLTVT.